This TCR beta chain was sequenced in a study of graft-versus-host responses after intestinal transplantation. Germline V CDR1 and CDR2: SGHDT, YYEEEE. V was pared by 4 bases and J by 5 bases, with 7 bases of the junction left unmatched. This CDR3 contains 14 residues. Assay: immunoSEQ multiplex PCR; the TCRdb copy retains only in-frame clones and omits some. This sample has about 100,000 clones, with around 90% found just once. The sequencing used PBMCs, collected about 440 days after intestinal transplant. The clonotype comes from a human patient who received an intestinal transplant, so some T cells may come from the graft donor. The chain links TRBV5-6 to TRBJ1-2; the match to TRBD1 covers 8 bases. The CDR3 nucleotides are TGTGCCAGCAGCCGTTGGACAGGGACGTATGGCTACACCTTC. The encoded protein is CASSRWTGTYGYTF.